One sample yielded the 2 T cell receptor beta chains listed below, sequenced in a study of blood T cell repertoires in COVID-19. The assay was immunoSEQ multiplex PCR, and TCRdb's table has in-frame clones only and misses some. This sample has about 250,000 clones, with around nine tenths found just once. The sequencing input was peripheral blood. These receptors originate from a man aged 18 to 29 with active or convalescent COVID-19.

In its sample, this clone was seen once. The chain has TRBV6-2 or TRBV6-3 and TRBJ2-2; D may be TRBD2 (5 bases). Germline V gene data show CDR1 as MNHEY and CDR2 as SVGEGT. This CDR3 is built from 16 residues. Trimming pared 6 bases from V and 2 bases from J, leaving 16 bases between. CDR3 in DNA: TGTGCCAGCAGCCGTTCTCTCGGGATTAACACCGGGGAGCTGTTTTTT. Translated: CASSRSLGINTGELFF.

The rearrangement joins TRBV12-3 or TRBV12-4 to TRBJ2-7, with 7 positions matching TRBD1. V gave up 3 bases and J gave up 3 bases; unmatched junction bases: 2. CDR3 length: 13 amino acids. CDR3 protein: CASSFRQGYEQYF. CDR3 DNA: TGTGCCAGCAGTTTTCGACAGGGCTACGAGCAGTACTTC.